This T cell receptor beta chain comes out of a study of blood T cell repertoires in COVID-19. Study-level information: The United States, Italy and Spain supplied acute and convalescent COVID-19 samples.

The V gene end was trimmed by 3 bases and the J gene end by 5 bases; junction bases not matched to a gene: 6. Looked up from germline, CDR1 is SQVTM and CDR2 is ANQGSEA. The CDR3 covers 13 residues. Under the authors' procedure: Amplification of reference gene primers provided the estimated nucleated cell counts. Sequenced by immunoSEQ multiplex PCR; TCRdb stores in-frame clones only, minus some. The V and J calls and the clone size are those of that table, but D and trimming were determined from the DNA. This sample carries around 140,000 clones, approximately 84% of them seen once, and the ten largest clones take about 17%.

The TCR was taken from an elderly woman with acute or convalescent COVID-19. The material sequenced was peripheral blood. This sequence joins TRBV29-1 and TRBJ1-2; 7 bases fit TRBD1. The CDR3 bases are TGCAGCGTTGACCAGGGGGAAGCTTATGGCTACACCTTC. It encodes CSVDQGEAYGYTF.